This T cell receptor beta chain was retrieved from a study of blood T cells in healthy people across ages (dated by TCRdb to the mid-2010s). Looking at the study overall: In model experiments, roughly one uniquely barcoded TCR beta cDNA molecule per two T cells was captured by template switching. Four age groups were formed from the donors: young (average about 17 years), middle-aged (approximately 42), aged (roughly 59) and long-lived (about 75). To avoid experimental bias, donors of different ages were distributed randomly across sequencing lanes. Two additional independent replicas of 1 million unique cDNA reads from the same blood draw were analyzed for two donors (one aged 18 to 30 and one aged 80 or older). The study measured age-related changes in TCR beta repertoire diversity using deep sequencing normalized with unique cDNA molecular identifiers.

From the cysteine through the phenylalanine, the CDR3 covers 17 amino acids. CDR3 DNA only is kept here, 51 bases in frame from base 1. Trimming takes 1 base off V and 4 bases off J; junction bases not matched to a gene: 10. From the germline V gene (reference sequence), CDR1 is DFQATT and CDR2 is SNEGSKA. The study at large found these results: Observed TCR beta diversity correlated strongly with the percentage of naive T cells measured by flow cytometry. Observed TCR beta diversity per million T cells fell roughly linearly with age, and a significant reduction was already apparent by age roughly 40. Because the CMV infection status of the donors was unknown, age-related changes in expanded clonotypes may potentially have been confounded. Compared with the aged group, the long-lived group had more naive CD4+ T cells, fewer expanded clones and increased TCR diversity, suggesting age selection. Since profiling was done on bulk unsorted PBMCs, naive and antigen-experienced compartments could not be conclusively compared. Estimates of total diversity from one million sequenced T cells were regarded as lower bounds and underestimates.

The library relied on 5' RACE. TCRdb names Illumina HiSeq 2500 as the instrument used. A second roughly 6 to 11 cycle PCR used a sample-barcoded 5' primer and a J-beta primer mix. A template-switch 5' adaptor carrying 12 random nucleotides introduced a unique molecular identifier onto each TCR beta cDNA molecule. At least 2.5 million CDR3-containing paired-end reads were obtained from each sample. First-strand cDNA was synthesized from all RNA with the Mint cDNA synthesis kit, primed by a TRBC-specific oligonucleotide. Following uracil-DNA glycosylase treatment, all cDNA underwent a first 18-cycle PCR with the universal primers M1SS and BC2_uni_R. In the source study's methods: Each sample was normalized by randomly selecting 1 million high-quality reads, each carrying a distinct molecular identifier. Instead of being binned into consensus sequences, reads that shared molecular identifiers were thrown out. MiTCR, with a Q25 quality threshold and the strictest error-elimination algorithm, was used for CDR3 identification, clonotype clustering and error correction. A nonparametric unseen species model with Euler transformation was used to estimate a lower bound on total TCR beta diversity. The public reads were reanalyzed by TCRdb: fastp trimming at Q25, MiXCR alignment, in-frame beta chains only. One record per CDR3 amino acid sequence lists the most common genes and DNA. These V and J calls originate from TCRdb's pipeline instead of the authors' own analysis. The table for this sample lists hundreds of thousands of distinct CDR3 sequences; around 43% of them were counted only once. In total, the top ten clones hold approximately 20% of the sample.

Donors were 39 systemically healthy Caucasian individuals from Russia aged roughly 6 to 100 years. Each donor gave around 9 milliliters of peripheral blood, collected into EDTA-treated Vacutainer tubes. Ficoll-Paque density-gradient centrifugation was used to isolate PBMCs, with at least 6 million per sample. Total RNA was extracted from PBMCs with Trizol reagent, with at least 6 micrograms obtained per sample. Naive CD45RAhigh/CD27high T cell percentages were measured by flow cytometry on a PBMC aliquot from every donor. To note about this clonotype: Its cognate antigen has yet to be identified. No base-level quality is on record; no much larger clone is a single base apart.

This receptor chain uses TRBV20-1 and TRBJ2-6, and 7 junction bases match TRBD2. The sequence was collected from a man between 60 and 75 years old in good health. The material sequenced was blood. The nucleotide sequence reads as follows: TGCAGTGCTAGAGTAGCGGGTCCAACCAGAGGGGCCAACGTCCTGACTTTC. Its coded protein is CSARVAGPTRGANVLTF.